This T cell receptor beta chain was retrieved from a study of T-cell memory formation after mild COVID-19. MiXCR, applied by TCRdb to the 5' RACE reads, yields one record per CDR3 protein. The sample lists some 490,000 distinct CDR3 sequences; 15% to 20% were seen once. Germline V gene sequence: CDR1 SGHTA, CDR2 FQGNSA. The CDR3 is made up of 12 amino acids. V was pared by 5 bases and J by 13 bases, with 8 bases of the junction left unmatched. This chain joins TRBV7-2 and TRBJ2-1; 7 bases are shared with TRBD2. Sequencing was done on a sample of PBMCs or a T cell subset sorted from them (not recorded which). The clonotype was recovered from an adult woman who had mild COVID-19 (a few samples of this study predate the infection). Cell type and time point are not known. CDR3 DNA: TGTGCCAGCAGCCTAGGGGTAGCGGGCCAGTTCTTC. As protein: CASSLGVAGQFF.